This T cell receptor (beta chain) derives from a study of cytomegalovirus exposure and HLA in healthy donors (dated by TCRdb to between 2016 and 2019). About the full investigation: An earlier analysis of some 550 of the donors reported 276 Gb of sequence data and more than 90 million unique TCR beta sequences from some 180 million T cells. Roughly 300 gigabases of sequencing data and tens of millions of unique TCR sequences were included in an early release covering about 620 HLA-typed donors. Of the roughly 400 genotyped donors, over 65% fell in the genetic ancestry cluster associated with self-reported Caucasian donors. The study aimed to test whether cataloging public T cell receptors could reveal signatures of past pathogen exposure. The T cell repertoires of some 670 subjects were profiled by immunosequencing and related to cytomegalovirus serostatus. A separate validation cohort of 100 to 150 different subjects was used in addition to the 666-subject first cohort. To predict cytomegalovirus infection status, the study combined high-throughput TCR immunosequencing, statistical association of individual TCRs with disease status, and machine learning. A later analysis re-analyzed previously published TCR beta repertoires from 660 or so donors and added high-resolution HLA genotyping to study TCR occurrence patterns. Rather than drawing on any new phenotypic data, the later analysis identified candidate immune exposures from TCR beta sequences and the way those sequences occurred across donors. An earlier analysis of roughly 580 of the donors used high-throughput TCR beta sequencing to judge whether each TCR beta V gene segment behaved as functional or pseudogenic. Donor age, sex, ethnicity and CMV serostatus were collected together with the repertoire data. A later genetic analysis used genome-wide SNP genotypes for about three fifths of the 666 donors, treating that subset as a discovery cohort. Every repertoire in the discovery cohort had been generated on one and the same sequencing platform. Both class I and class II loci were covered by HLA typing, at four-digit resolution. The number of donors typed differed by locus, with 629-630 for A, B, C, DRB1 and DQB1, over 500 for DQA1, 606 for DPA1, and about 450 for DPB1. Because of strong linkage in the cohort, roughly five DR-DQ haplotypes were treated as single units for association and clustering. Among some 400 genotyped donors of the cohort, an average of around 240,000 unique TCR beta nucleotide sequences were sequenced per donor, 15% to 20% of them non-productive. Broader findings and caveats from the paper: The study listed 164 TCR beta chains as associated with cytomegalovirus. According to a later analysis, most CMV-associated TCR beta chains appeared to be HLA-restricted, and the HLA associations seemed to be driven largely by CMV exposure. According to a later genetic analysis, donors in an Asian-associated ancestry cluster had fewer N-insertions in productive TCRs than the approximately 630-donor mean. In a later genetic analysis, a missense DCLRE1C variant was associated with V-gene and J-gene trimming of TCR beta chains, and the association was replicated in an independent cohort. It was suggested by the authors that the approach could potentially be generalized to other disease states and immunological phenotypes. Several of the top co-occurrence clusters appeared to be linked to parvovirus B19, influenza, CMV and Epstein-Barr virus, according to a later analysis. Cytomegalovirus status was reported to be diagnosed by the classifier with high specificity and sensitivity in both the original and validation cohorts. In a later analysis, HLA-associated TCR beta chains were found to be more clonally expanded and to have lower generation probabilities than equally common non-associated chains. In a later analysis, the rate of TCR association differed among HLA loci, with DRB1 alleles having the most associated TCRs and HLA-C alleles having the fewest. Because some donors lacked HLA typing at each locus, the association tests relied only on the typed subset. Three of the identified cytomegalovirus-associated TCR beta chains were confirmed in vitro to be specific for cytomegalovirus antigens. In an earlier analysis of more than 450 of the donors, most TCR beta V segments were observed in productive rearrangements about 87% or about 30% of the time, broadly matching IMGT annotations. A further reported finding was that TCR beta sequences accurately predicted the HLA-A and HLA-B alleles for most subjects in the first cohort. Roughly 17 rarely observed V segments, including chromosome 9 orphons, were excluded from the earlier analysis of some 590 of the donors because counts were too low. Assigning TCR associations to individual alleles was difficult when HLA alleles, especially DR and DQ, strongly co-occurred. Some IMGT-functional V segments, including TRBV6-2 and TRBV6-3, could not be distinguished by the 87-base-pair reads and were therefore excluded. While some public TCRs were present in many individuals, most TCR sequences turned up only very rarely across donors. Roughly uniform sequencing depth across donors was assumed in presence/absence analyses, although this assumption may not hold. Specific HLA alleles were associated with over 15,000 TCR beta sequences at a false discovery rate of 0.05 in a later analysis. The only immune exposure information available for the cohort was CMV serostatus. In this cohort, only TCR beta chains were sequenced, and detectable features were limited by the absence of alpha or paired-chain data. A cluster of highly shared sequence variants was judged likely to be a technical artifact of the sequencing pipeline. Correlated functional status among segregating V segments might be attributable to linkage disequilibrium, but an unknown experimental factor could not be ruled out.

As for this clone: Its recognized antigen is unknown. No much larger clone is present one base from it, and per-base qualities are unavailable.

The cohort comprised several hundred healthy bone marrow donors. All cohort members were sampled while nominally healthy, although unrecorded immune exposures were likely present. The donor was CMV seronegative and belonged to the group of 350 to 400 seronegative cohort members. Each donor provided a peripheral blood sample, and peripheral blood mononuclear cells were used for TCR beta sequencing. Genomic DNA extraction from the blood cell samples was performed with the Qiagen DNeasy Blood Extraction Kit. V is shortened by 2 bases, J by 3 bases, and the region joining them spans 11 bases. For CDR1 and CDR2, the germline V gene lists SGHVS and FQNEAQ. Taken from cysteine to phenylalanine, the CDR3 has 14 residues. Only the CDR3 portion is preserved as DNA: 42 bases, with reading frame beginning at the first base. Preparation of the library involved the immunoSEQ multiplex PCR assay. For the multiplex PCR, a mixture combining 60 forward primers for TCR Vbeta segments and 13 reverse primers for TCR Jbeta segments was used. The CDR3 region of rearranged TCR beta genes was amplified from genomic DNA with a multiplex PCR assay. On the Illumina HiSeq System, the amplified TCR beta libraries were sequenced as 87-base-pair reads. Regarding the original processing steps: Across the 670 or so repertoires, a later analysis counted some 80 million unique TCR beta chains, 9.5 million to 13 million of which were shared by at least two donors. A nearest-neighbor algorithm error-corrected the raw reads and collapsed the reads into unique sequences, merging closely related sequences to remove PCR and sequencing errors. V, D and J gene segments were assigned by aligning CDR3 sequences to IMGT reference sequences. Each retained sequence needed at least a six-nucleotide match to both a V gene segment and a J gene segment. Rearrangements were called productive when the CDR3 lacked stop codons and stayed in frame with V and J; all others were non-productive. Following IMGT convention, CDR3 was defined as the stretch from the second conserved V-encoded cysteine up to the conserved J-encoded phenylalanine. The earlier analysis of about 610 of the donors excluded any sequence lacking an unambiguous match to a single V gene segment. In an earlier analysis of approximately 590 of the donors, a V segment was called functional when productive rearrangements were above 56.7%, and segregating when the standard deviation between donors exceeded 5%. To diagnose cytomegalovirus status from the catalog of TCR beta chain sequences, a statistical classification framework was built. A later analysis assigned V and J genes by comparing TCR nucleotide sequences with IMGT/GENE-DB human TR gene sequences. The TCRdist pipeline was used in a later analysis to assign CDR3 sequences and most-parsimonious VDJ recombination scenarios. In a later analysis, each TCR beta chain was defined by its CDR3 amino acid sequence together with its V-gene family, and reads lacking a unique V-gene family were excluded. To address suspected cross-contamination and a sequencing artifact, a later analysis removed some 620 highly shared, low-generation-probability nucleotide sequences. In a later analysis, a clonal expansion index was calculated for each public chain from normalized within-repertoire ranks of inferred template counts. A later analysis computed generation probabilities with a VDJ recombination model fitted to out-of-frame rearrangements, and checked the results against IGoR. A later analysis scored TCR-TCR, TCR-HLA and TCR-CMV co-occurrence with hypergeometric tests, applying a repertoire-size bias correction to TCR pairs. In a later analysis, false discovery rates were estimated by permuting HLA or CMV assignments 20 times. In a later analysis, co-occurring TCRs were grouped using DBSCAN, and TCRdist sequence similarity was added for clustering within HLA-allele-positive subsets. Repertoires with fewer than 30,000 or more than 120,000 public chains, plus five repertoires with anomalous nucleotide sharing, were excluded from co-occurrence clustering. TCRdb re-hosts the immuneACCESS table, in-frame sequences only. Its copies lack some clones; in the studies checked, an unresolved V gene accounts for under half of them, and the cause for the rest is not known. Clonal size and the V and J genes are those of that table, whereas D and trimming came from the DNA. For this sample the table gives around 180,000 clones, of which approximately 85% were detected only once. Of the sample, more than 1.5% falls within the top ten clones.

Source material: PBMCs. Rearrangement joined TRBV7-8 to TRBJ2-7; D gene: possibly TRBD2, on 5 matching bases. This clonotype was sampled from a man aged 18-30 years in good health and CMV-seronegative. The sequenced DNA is TGTGCCAGCAGCTTAAGGCCGGCGGGCTACGAGCAGTACTTC. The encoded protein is CASSLRPAGYEQYF.